The source of this T cell receptor (beta chain) is a study of blood T cell repertoires in COVID-19. On the study more broadly: Sites in the United States, Italy and Spain provided acute and convalescent COVID-19 samples.

V lost 7 bases to trimming and J lost 4 bases, with 5 bases between them. This CDR3 has 11 residues. CDR1 and CDR2 from the germline V gene are SNHLY and FYNNEI. Original handling: The assay estimated nucleated cells by amplifying reference gene primers. Sequenced by immunoSEQ multiplex PCR; TCRdb stores in-frame clones only, minus some. D and trimming come from the DNA, and the V and J calls and clone size come from that table. The sample lists 210,000 or so clones; less than 90% were seen once. This clone was seen a handful of times. The clonotype originates from a woman of 80 years or more with active or convalescent COVID-19. What was sequenced was peripheral blood. The V and J genes are TRBV2 and TRBJ2-1, with D unclear. The CDR3 reads CASNKYNEQFF. The CDR3 DNA reads TGTGCCAGCAACAAGTACAATGAGCAGTTCTTC.